Shown below are 31 T cell receptor beta chains from a single sample sequenced in a study of T cell responses to AZD1222 COVID-19 vaccine. Libraries were prepared by immunoSEQ multiplex PCR; TCRdb keeps only in-frame clonotypes and omits some of them. The sample has tens of thousands of clones, more than 85% seen once. This specimen was peripheral blood, taken on day 0 of AZD1222 vaccination. These receptors were collected from an adult in good health.

Only a few counts were recorded for this clone. The genes are TRBV28 and TRBJ2-1, with 9 bases lining up with TRBD1. Per germline, CDR1 MDHEN and CDR2 SYDVKM. V shed 6 bases and J 8 bases; nucleotides not matched to a gene: 17. The length of the CDR3 is 17 residues. For the CDR3, the DNA is TGTGCCAGCAGCTCTCCTGTCCGCGGGACAGGGCTCGATGAGCAGTTCTTC. It is translated as CASSSPVRGTGLDEQFF.

The chain couples TRBV29-1 to TRBJ1-1; 10 nucleotides line up with TRBD1. Germline V gene sequence: CDR1 SQVTM, CDR2 ANQGSEA. J was trimmed by 1 base and V by 6 bases; bases with no gene match: 5. There are 14 residues in the CDR3. The CDR3 region has the DNA TGCAGCGTCGGACAGGGGGTCCGGAACACTGAAGCTTTCTTT. Translation: CSVGQGVRNTEAFF.

This clone is a singleton in its sample. In the same sample, other DNA sequences code for this CDR3. The chain employs TRBV2 and TRBJ2-5; D might be TRBD2 (6 bases). CDR3 length: 13 amino acids. The ends were cut back, 5 bases at V and 1 base at J, with 8 bases in the middle. CDR1 and CDR2 from the germline V gene are SNHLY and FYNNEI. The CDR3 bases are TGTGCCAGCAGTCCGGGACTCCAAGAGACCCAGTACTTC. It translates to CASSPGLQETQYF.

This clone was observed once. The chain recombines TRBV24-1 with TRBJ2-2; the D is unclear. The CDR3 is 15 amino acids. Germline CDR1 is KGHDR and CDR2 is SFDVKD. V was shortened by 1 base and J by 1 base, with 6 bases between the two germline ends. This CDR3 reads CATSDLAENTGELFF. CDR3 nucleotides: TGTGCCACCAGTGATTTAGCCGAGAACACCGGGGAGCTGTTTTTT.

J is TRBJ1-2 and V is TRBV28; 7 nucleotides align to TRBD1. Losses at the gene ends were 5 bases for V and 2 bases for J; bases not matched to a gene: 8. Looked up from germline, CDR1 is MDHEN and CDR2 is SYDVKM. This CDR3 has 15 amino acids. The CDR3 spells CASSPPDRPNYGYTF. The CDR3 DNA reads as TGTGCCAGCAGTCCCCCGGACAGGCCAAACTATGGCTACACCTTC.

V is TRBV19 and J is TRBJ2-2; D possibly matches TRBD1 or TRBD2 (5 bases each). V dropped 4 bases and J dropped 2 bases, with 11 bases sitting between them. Germline CDR1 LNHDA, CDR2 SQIVND (reference sequence). The length of the CDR3 is 15 residues. CDR3 coding DNA: TGTGCCAGTAGTAGAGGGGTTCAAAACACCGGGGAGCTGTTTTTT. Its translation: CASSRGVQNTGELFF.

The V call is TRBV19, the J call TRBJ1-1, with a weak D call TRBD1 (6 bases). The germline gives CDR1 LNHDA, CDR2 SQIVND (reference sequence). Between the trimmed V and J ends, which lost 9 bases and 6 bases, there was a span of 14 bases. The CDR3 consists of 12 residues. CDR3 nucleotides: TGTGCCAGGGGGGGCAGGCGCTCTGAAGCTTTCTTT. Amino acid sequence: CARGGRRSEAFF.

The rearrangement joins TRBV7-2 to TRBJ2-7; no firm D call. Trimming removed 1 base at V and 8 bases at J, with 6 bases between. The germline CDR1 and CDR2 sequences are SGHTA and FQGNSA. This CDR3 region has 11 residues. The CDR3 nucleotides are TGTGCCAGCAGCTTAGTTGCGAAGCAGTACTTC. As protein: CASSLVAKQYF.

The table lists this clone with a few counts. This chain links TRBV5-1 with TRBJ1-1, with D possibly being TRBD1 (5 bases). This CDR3 contains 14 residues. V lost 1 base and J lost 1, with 8 bases in between. The V gene's germline CDR1 is SGHRS and CDR2 YFSETQ. CDR3 residues: CASSLQGANTEAFF. Here the CDR3 DNA reads TGCGCCAGCAGCTTGCAAGGGGCGAACACTGAAGCTTTCTTT.

This chain joins TRBV28 and TRBJ1-1; TRBD1 might be the D (6 bases). Trimming took off 6 bases at V and 11 bases at J, with 16 bases between the two ends. This CDR3 spans 12 amino acids. Germline V gives CDR1 MDHEN, CDR2 SYDVKM. CDR3 in amino acids: CASRQTKGGAFF. CDR3 bases: TGTGCCAGCAGGCAGACCAAGGGGGGCGCTTTCTTT.

This clone has a handful of counts. V is TRBV28 and J is TRBJ1-4, with 10 bases lining up with TRBD1. This CDR3 is built from 14 residues. The J segment lost 7 bases and the V segment lost 6 bases, leaving 5 bases of the junction unmatched. The V gene's germline CDR1 is MDHEN and CDR2 SYDVKM. The CDR3 coding sequence is TGTGCCAGCAGGGGGACAGGGGAAGGTGAAAAACTGTTTTTT. Translating gives CASRGTGEGEKLFF.

This chain joins TRBV15 and TRBJ1-2, with D perhaps matching TRBD1 (6 bases). The V gene's germline CDR1 is LNHNV and CDR2 YYDKDF (reference sequence). V shed 1 base and J shed 4 bases, with 13 bases lying between them. The CDR3 is 15 residues long. CDR3 DNA: TGTGCCACCAGCAGAGTCCCGGGAGGGGGCTATGGCTACACCTTC. Amino acid sequence: CATSRVPGGGYGYTF.

The chain has TRBV4-1 and TRBJ1-3, with D uncertain. Per the germline V gene, CDR1 is MGHRA and CDR2 is YSYEKL. V lost 1 base and J 0 bases, leaving 1 base between the germline ends. The CDR3 is made up of 13 amino acids. The CDR3 spells CASSQASGNTIYF. DNA of the CDR3: TGCGCCAGCAGCCAAGCCTCTGGAAACACCATATATTTT.

The J gene is TRBJ2-2, the V gene TRBV6-5; 10 bases fit TRBD2. The CDR3 contains 15 residues. CDR1 is MNHEY, CDR2 SVGAGI, per germline. Losses at the gene ends were 5 bases for V and 5 bases for J; bases not matched to a gene: 5. CDR3 region: CASSRLAGETGELFF. In DNA form, the CDR3 reads TGTGCCAGCAGTCGTCTAGCGGGGGAAACCGGGGAGCTGTTTTTT.

The chain has TRBV18 and TRBJ2-7; 8 nucleotides agree with TRBD1. This CDR3 contains 13 residues. The V and J ends lost 5 bases and 7 bases, in that order; junction bases with no gene match: 7. CDR1 is KGHSH and CDR2 is LQKENI in the germline V gene. CDR3 coding DNA: TGTGCCAGCTCAGAGGACAGGGCTAGGGAGCAGTACTTC. Amino acids: CASSEDRAREQYF. The variable domain in full, with the rest retrieved from reference TRBV18 and TRBJ2-7, is NAGVMQNPRHLVRRRGQEARLRCSPMKGHSHVYWYRQLPEEGLKFMVYLQKENIIDESGMPKERFSAEFPKEGPSILRIQQVVRGDSAAYFCASSEDRAREQYFGPGTRLTVT.

V is TRBV5-6 and J is TRBJ1-5; 8 bases match TRBD1. The germline V gene encodes CDR1 SGHDT and CDR2 YYEEEE. V was clipped by 5 bases and J by 3 bases; unmatched bases: 10. CDR3 length: 16 residues. The CDR3 is CASSYRTGMNNQPQHF. The CDR3 DNA sequence: TGTGCCAGCAGTTACCGGACAGGGATGAACAATCAGCCCCAGCATTTT. Full variable domain (missing parts from reference TRBV5-6 and TRBJ1-5): DAGVTQSPTHLIKTRGQQVTLRCSPKSGHDTVSWYQQALGQGPQFIFQYYEEEERQRGNFPDRFSGHQFPNYSSELNVNALLLGDSALYLCASSYRTGMNNQPQHFGDGTRLSIL.

This clone rates as medium-sized. This chain joins TRBV6-5 and TRBJ2-7; 8 bases fit TRBD1. The CDR3 extends over 15 amino acids. The junction had 7 bases not matched to a gene; V was cut back by 6 bases and J by 0 bases. CDR1 is MNHEY, CDR2 SVGAGI, per germline. The CDR3: CASRFDRGSSYEQYF. Here the CDR3 DNA reads TGTGCCAGCAGATTCGACAGGGGAAGCTCCTACGAGCAGTACTTC.

V usage is TRBV19 and J usage is TRBJ1-4, with unresolved D. V was cut by 3 bases and J by 0 bases, with 11 bases left in between. The V gene's germline CDR1 is LNHDA and CDR2 SQIVND (reference sequence). This CDR3 is built from 16 residues. CDR3 residues: CASSIPSPATNEKLFF. CDR3 in DNA: TGTGCCAGTAGTATCCCCAGTCCCGCAACTAATGAAAAACTGTTTTTT.

The V and J genes are TRBV6-1 and TRBJ1-4; the match to TRBD1 covers 8 bases. The V and J ends lost 6 bases and 6 bases, in that order; junction bases with no gene match: 12. Germline V gives CDR1 MNHNS, CDR2 SASEGT. This CDR3 region has 16 residues. The CDR3: CASRELRRGRYEKLFF. CDR3 coding DNA: TGTGCCAGCAGGGAATTACGCAGGGGGCGGTATGAAAAACTGTTTTTT.

The J gene is TRBJ1-6, the V gene TRBV19, with TRBD1 matching 7 bases. The V segment lost 6 bases and the J segment 5 bases; nucleotides outside the gene matches: 7. The CDR3 is made up of 15 amino acids. CDR1 and CDR2 from the germline V gene are LNHDA and SQIVND (reference sequence). This chain's CDR3 is CASRTGRGDNSPLHF. The CDR3 nucleotides read TGTGCCAGTAGGACAGGGAGAGGGGATAATTCACCCCTCCACTTT. Combining the CDR3 with reference TRBV19 and TRBJ1-6 gives the whole variable domain DGGITQSPKYLFRKEGQNVTLSCEQNLNHDAMYWYRQDPGQGLRLIYYSQIVNDFQKGDIAEGYSVSREKKESFPLTVTSAQKNPTAFYLCASRTGRGDNSPLHFGNGTRLTVT.

In its sample, this clone was seen once. The chain couples TRBV19 to TRBJ1-5, with a tentative D call TRBD1 (5 bases). V was pared by 7 bases and J by 5 bases, with 18 bases between. This CDR3 is built from 15 residues. Germline-derived CDR1 and CDR2 are LNHDA and SQIVND (reference sequence). CDR3 DNA sequence: TGTGCCAGTACCTTCTTTGGGAGGGGTGATCAGCCCCAGCATTTT. It is translated as CASTFFGRGDQPQHF.

The chain has TRBV9 and TRBJ1-1; 7 bases fit TRBD1. Trimming cost V 0 bases and J 1 base; bases outside gene matches: 6. CDR1 and CDR2 from the germline V gene are SGDLS and YYNGEE. CDR3 length: 16 amino acids. The CDR3 sequence: CASSVGANRGNTEAFF. The CDR3 region has the DNA TGTGCCAGCAGCGTAGGAGCAAACAGGGGGAACACTGAAGCTTTCTTT.

The rearrangement joins TRBV6-5 to TRBJ1-1, with TRBD1 as a possible D gene (6 bases). Trimming removed 5 bases from V and 4 bases from J, with 11 bases in between. The CDR3 extends over 13 amino acids. Germline values: CDR1 MNHEY, CDR2 SVGAGI. CDR3 bases: TGTGCCAGCAGTAACCCCAGGGGCACTGAAGCTTTCTTT. Protein sequence: CASSNPRGTEAFF.

The chain has TRBV4-3 and TRBJ2-4; tentative D call: TRBD2 (6 bases). V was pared by 0 bases and J by 1 base, with 10 bases between. CDR1 is LGHNA and CDR2 is YSLEER in the germline V gene. The CDR3 has 16 residues. CDR3 in amino acids: CASSQDRRGAKNIQYF. CDR3 in DNA: TGCGCCAGCAGCCAAGATCGCCGGGGGGCCAAAAACATTCAGTACTTC.

The rearrangement uses TRBV9 and TRBJ2-5; 9 nucleotides line up with TRBD2. The CDR3 has 20 amino acids. V gave up 3 bases and J gave up 0 bases; unmatched junction bases: 18. CDR1 is SGDLS and CDR2 is YYNGEE in the germline V gene. CDR3 protein: CASSAARGLAGKKYQETQYF. As DNA, the CDR3 is TGTGCCAGCAGCGCCGCGAGGGGGCTAGCGGGGAAAAAGTACCAAGAGACCCAGTACTTC.

This chain connects TRBV11-1 to TRBJ1-1, with 7 bases lining up with TRBD1. Germline V CDR1 and CDR2: SGHAT, FQDESV (reference sequence). CDR3 length equals 14 residues. V shed 1 base and J 12 bases; nucleotides not matched to a gene: 11. The CDR3 DNA follows: TGTGCCAGCAGCTTAGTTCCAGAGGGGGCTAGGACTTTCTTT. Its protein product is CASSLVPEGARTFF.

This clone was seen only a few times. V and J are TRBV7-2 and TRBJ2-3, with 9 positions matching TRBD1. There are 14 residues in the CDR3. J gave up 4 bases and V 5 bases, and 4 bases lay outside the gene matches. CDR1 and CDR2 from the germline V gene are SGHTA and FQGNSA. The CDR3 DNA sequence: TGTGCCAGCAGCCTGCGGACAGGGGCAGATACGCAGTATTTT. It is translated as CASSLRTGADTQYF.

The chain combines TRBV6-5 with TRBJ2-1; TRBD2 matches 9 bases. The CDR3 has 15 residues. Germline CDR1 is MNHEY and CDR2 is SVGAGI. The J segment lost 5 bases and the V segment lost 6 bases, leaving 8 bases of the junction unmatched. CDR3 in DNA: TGTGCCAGCAGAACCCGACTAGCGGATAACAATGAGCAGTTCTTC. It translates to CASRTRLADNNEQFF.

The rearrangement joins TRBV2 to TRBJ1-2; no clear D gene. CDR1 SNHLY and CDR2 FYNNEI come from the germline V gene. The V and J ends lost 2 bases and 0 bases respectively, with 13 bases between them. The CDR3 covers 16 residues. The DNA of the CDR3 is TGTGCCAGCAGTGAACTTGGTTTCCCAACTAACTATGGCTACACCTTC. Encoded protein: CASSELGFPTNYGYTF.

CDR3 amino acids: CASSLGRQPTPLHF. The CDR3 DNA follows: TGTGCCAGCAGCTTGGGACGGCAGCCTACACCCCTCCACTTT. The chain employs TRBV5-5 and TRBJ1-6; no clear D gene. From germline, CDR1 is SGHKS and CDR2 YYEKEE (reference sequence). The CDR3 runs to 14 residues. The germline V and J ends were trimmed by 0 bases and 11 bases, with 12 bases remaining between them.

The rearrangement links TRBV29-1 to TRBJ1-4; D is undetermined. Germline assignment: CDR1 SQVTM and CDR2 ANQGSEA. This CDR3 region has 11 residues. Between the trimmed V and J ends, which lost 4 bases and 4 bases, there was a span of 4 bases. The CDR3 spells CSVGGNEKLFF. CDR3 sequence (DNA): TGCAGCGTTGGCGGTAATGAAAAACTGTTTTTT.